These 30 T cell receptor beta chains were all obtained from the same sample, sequenced in a study of control samples from healthy donors and cancer patients. Sequencing was performed with immunoSEQ multiplex PCR; in TCRdb, only in-frame clones are kept and a portion is missing. The data contain some 70,000 clones, about 83% of them singletons. Material for sequencing was blood. Receptors originate from a man aged 55 to 70 in good health.

The chain uses TRBV30 and TRBJ2-1, with D perhaps matching TRBD2 (6 bases). The V end was cut by 1 base, the J end by 4 bases, with 11 bases between. Germline lookup yields CDR1 GTSNPN and CDR2 SVGIG (reference sequence). This CDR3 region has 14 residues. The chain's CDR3 is CAWSEGGAYNEQFF. DNA for the CDR3: TGTGCCTGGAGTGAGGGAGGAGCTTACAATGAGCAGTTCTTC.

The genes are TRBV4-2 and TRBJ1-5; D not certain. Germline V lookup: CDR1 LGHNA, CDR2 YNFKEQ. The V end was cut by 5 bases, the J end by 1 base, with 15 bases between. The CDR3 loop spans 16 amino acids. The CDR3 spells CASSARPGASNQPQHF. The CDR3 coding sequence is TGTGCCAGCAGCGCGCGACCAGGAGCCAGCAATCAGCCCCAGCATTTT.

The chain joins TRBV3-1 (or the pseudogene TRBV3-2) to TRBJ2-1, with 9 bases aligning to TRBD1. The CDR3 covers 18 residues. Germline-derived CDR1 and CDR2 are LGHDT and YNNKEL (reference sequence). J lost 2 bases, V lost 1 base, and 9 bases had no gene match. CDR3 in amino acids: CASSQVRADRGAYNEQFF. The CDR3, as DNA: TGTGCCAGCAGCCAAGTTCGTGCGGACAGGGGAGCCTACAATGAGCAGTTCTTC.

The chain couples TRBV7-2 to TRBJ2-7; no definite D call. V was shortened by 8 bases and J by 7 bases, with 15 bases between the two germline ends. Germline V lookup: CDR1 SGHTA, CDR2 FQGNSA. The CDR3 contains 12 residues. The CDR3 here is CASATDHWEQYF. The CDR3 DNA is TGTGCCAGCGCGACCGACCATTGGGAGCAGTACTTC.

This chain links TRBV3-1 (or the pseudogene TRBV3-2) with TRBJ1-6; D not resolved. Germline CDR1 reads LGHDT; CDR2 reads YNNKEL (reference sequence). The CDR3 runs 15 residues. The V gene lost 1 base and the J gene lost 6 bases, with 10 bases spanning the gap. The CDR3 reads CASSQGSTINSPLHF. CDR3 nucleotides: TGTGCCAGCAGCCAAGGGTCAACGATTAATTCACCCCTCCACTTT.

The chain has TRBV7-9 and TRBJ2-1; 8 positions agree with TRBD1. Looked up from germline, CDR1 is SEHNR and CDR2 is FQNEAQ (reference sequence). J lost 2 bases, V lost 7 bases, and 7 bases had no gene match. This CDR3 has 15 residues. In DNA form, the CDR3 reads TGTGCCAGCACCTTCCAGGACAGGGCCTACAATGAGCAGTTCTTC. Protein: CASTFQDRAYNEQFF.

The chain carries TRBV2 and TRBJ2-1; maybe TRBD2 (5 bases). V was pared by 4 bases and J by 7 bases, with 14 bases between. CDR1 SNHLY and CDR2 FYNNEI come from the germline V gene. CDR3 length: 14 residues. As DNA, the CDR3 is TGTGCCAGCAGTGTCTCTCTAGACTATAATGAGCAGTTCTTC. This gives the protein CASSVSLDYNEQFF.

The count of this clone is one. The chain uses TRBV5-5 and TRBJ2-3, with a weak D call TRBD1 (6 bases). V was trimmed by 3 bases and J by 5 bases, leaving 13 bases between them. Germline CDR1 reads SGHKS; CDR2 reads YYEKEE (reference sequence). CDR3 length: 14 amino acids. CDR3 region: CASSWRPQGDTQYF. The CDR3 bases are TGTGCCAGCAGCTGGCGACCACAGGGAGATACGCAGTATTTT.

The chain carries TRBV3-1 (or the pseudogene TRBV3-2) and TRBJ2-1; D not resolved. The CDR3 is made up of 12 amino acids. The germline V gene has CDR1 LGHDT and CDR2 YNNKEL (reference sequence). V dropped 6 bases and J dropped 9 bases, with 12 bases sitting between them. DNA of the CDR3: TGTGCCAGCAGGATTACTTTGGGTGAGCAGTTCTTC. As protein: CASRITLGEQFF.

This clone was seen at least ten times. The J gene is TRBJ2-7, the V gene TRBV5-8; possibly TRBD2 for D (5 bases). The germline CDR1 and CDR2 sequences are SGHTS and YDEGEE. CDR3 length: 14 amino acids. V was pared by 0 bases and J by 5 bases, with 12 bases between. The DNA of the CDR3 is TGTGCCAGCAGCTTGGGGGGAGTGGACCACGAGCAGTACTTC. It is translated as CASSLGGVDHEQYF.

V gene TRBV13 combines with J gene TRBJ2-1; TRBD2 might be the D (7 bases). The CDR3 runs 14 residues. Per germline, CDR1 PRHDT and CDR2 FYEKMQ (reference sequence). The germline V and J ends were trimmed by 8 bases and 6 bases, with 17 bases remaining between them. DNA of the CDR3: TGTGCCAGCGATACCGTGGGAGGGGGCAATGAGCAGTTCTTC. Its translation is CASDTVGGGNEQFF.

The chain combines TRBV7-9 with TRBJ2-1; TRBD2 aligns across 12 bases. The CDR3 sequence is 15 residues long. Germline CDR1 is SEHNR and CDR2 is FQNEAQ (reference sequence). The J segment lost 0 bases and the V segment lost 10 bases, leaving 4 bases of the junction unmatched. The CDR3 loop is CATQTSGSSYNEQFF. Written as DNA, the CDR3 is TGTGCCACCCAGACTAGCGGGAGCTCCTACAATGAGCAGTTCTTC.

The rearrangement links TRBV12-3 or TRBV12-4 to TRBJ1-1; D unclear. V lost 2 bases, J lost 6 bases, and 4 bases lay in between. This CDR3 contains 11 residues. CDR3 coding DNA: TGTGCCAGCAGTTTATCGTCTGAAGCTTTCTTT. Amino acids: CASSLSSEAFF.

The rearrangement joins TRBV7-9 to TRBJ1-2; D gene unclear. Germline V gene lookup returns CDR1 SEHNR and CDR2 FQNEAQ (reference sequence). The CDR3 is 12 residues long. V dropped 2 bases and J dropped 3 bases, with 4 bases sitting between them. The CDR3 protein is CASSLFHYGYTF. CDR3 DNA: TGTGCCAGCAGCTTATTTCACTATGGCTACACCTTC.

The chain recombines TRBV7-2 with TRBJ2-5; 10 bases are a match to TRBD2. Germline assignment: CDR1 SGHTA and CDR2 FQGNSA. The junction had 4 bases not matched to a gene; V was cut back by 5 bases and J by 4 bases. This CDR3 spans 14 amino acids. CDR3 in amino acids: CASSLSGRAETQYF. In DNA, the CDR3 is TGTGCCAGCAGCCTGAGCGGGAGGGCAGAGACCCAGTACTTC.

The chain links TRBV4-1 to TRBJ2-2, with D unclear. Looked up from germline, CDR1 is MGHRA and CDR2 is YSYEKL. Trimming removed 4 bases at V and 5 bases at J, with 5 bases between. CDR3 size: 12 residues. The CDR3 sequence is CASSLSTGELFF. As DNA, the CDR3 is TGCGCCAGCAGCCTTAGTACCGGGGAGCTGTTTTTT.

With respect to this clone: Other DNA sequences in the sample encode the same CDR3. The chain uses TRBV9 and TRBJ1-5; no clear D. The CDR3 extends over 16 amino acids. CDR1 is SGDLS, CDR2 YYNGEE, per germline. Trimming removed 0 bases from V and 4 bases from J, with 14 bases in between. In DNA, the CDR3 is TGTGCCAGCAGCGTAGCCTCGAGGGTTTCTAATCAGCCCCAGCATTTT. Translated, it gives CASSVASRVSNQPQHF.

CDR3 residues: CASSRAGASGRGDTQYF. The CDR3 coding sequence is TGCGCCAGCAGCCGTGCCGGGGCTAGCGGGAGAGGGGATACGCAGTATTTT. The chain links TRBV5-1 to TRBJ2-3, with 10 nucleotides matching TRBD2. CDR1 is SGHRS and CDR2 is YFSETQ in the germline V gene. V lost 4 bases to trimming and J lost 6 bases; unmatched junction nucleotides: 14. The CDR3 has 17 residues.

The rearrangement links TRBV28 to TRBJ1-2; 8 bases align to TRBD1. CDR3 length: 13 residues. The ends lost 1 base at V and 6 bases at J; junction bases unmatched: 1. Germline V CDR1 and CDR2: MDHEN, SYDVKM. As DNA, the CDR3 is TGTGCCAGCAGTTTATCGGGACAGGATGGCTACACCTTC. Its protein product is CASSLSGQDGYTF.

This clone has just a few counts. The CDR3 here is CASRNTGELFF. CDR3 DNA sequence: TGTGCCAGCAGGAACACCGGGGAGCTGTTTTTT. The chain has TRBV6-6 and TRBJ2-2; D is undetermined. The germline V gene encodes CDR1 MNHNY and CDR2 SVGAGI (reference sequence). The V gene lost 6 bases and the J gene lost 1 base, with 0 bases spanning the gap. This CDR3 comprises 11 residues.

The V and J genes are TRBV9 and TRBJ1-3, with D uncertain. With 4 bases removed from V and 0 bases from J, the gap between germline ends came to 11 bases. The germline gives CDR1 SGDLS, CDR2 YYNGEE. The CDR3 spans 15 residues. CDR3 amino acids: CASSHGESSGNTIYF. In DNA form, the CDR3 reads TGTGCCAGCAGCCACGGGGAAAGCTCTGGAAACACCATATATTTT. Complete variable domain (other parts from reference TRBV9 and TRBJ1-3): DSGVTQTPKHLITATGQRVTLRCSPRSGDLSVYWYQQSLDQGLQFLIQYYNGEERAKGNILERFSAQQFPDLHSELNLSSLELGDSALYFCASSHGESSGNTIYFGEGSWLTVV.

The chain couples TRBV6-5 to TRBJ2-7; 10 positions match TRBD1. The CDR3 has 15 residues. J lost 2 bases, V lost 2 bases, and 3 bases had no gene match. Germline lookup yields CDR1 MNHEY and CDR2 SVGAGI. The CDR3 DNA reads TGTGCCAGCAGTTACAGGGGACAGGGGACCTACGAGCAGTACTTC. It yields the protein CASSYRGQGTYEQYF.

The chain combines TRBV9 with TRBJ2-3; 7 nucleotides agree with TRBD1. Looked up from germline, CDR1 is SGDLS and CDR2 is YYNGEE. V lost 3 bases, J lost 2 bases, and 6 bases stayed unmatched. This CDR3 region has 15 residues. CDR3 protein: CASSAGTVYTDTQYF. The CDR3 DNA reads TGTGCCAGCAGCGCCGGGACAGTTTACACAGATACGCAGTATTTT.

The chain uses TRBV19 and TRBJ1-1, with 10 bases lining up with TRBD1. CDR1 LNHDA and CDR2 SQIVND come from the germline V gene (reference sequence). V shed 7 bases, J shed 3 bases, and the junction held 8 bases outside the gene matches. The CDR3 is 15 amino acids. CDR3 amino acids: CASKGTGEKDTEAFF. CDR3 DNA sequence: TGTGCCAGTAAAGGGACAGGGGAAAAGGACACTGAAGCTTTCTTT.

The chain employs TRBV5-1 and TRBJ2-7, with D possibly matching TRBD1 (5 bases). This CDR3 region has 13 residues. Germline values: CDR1 SGHRS, CDR2 YFSETQ. V was trimmed by 3 bases and J by 4 bases, leaving 11 bases between them. This chain's CDR3 is CASSSTQGYEQYF. The CDR3 nucleotides are TGCGCCAGCAGCTCGACTCAGGGATACGAGCAGTACTTC.

The chain is built from TRBV12-3 or TRBV12-4 and TRBJ1-1; D remains unclear. This CDR3 contains 13 residues. V lost 3 bases and J 6 bases, leaving 11 bases between the germline ends. CDR3 nucleotides: TGTGCCAGCAGTTTCGGTACTTTTGCTGAAGCTTTCTTT. It yields the protein CASSFGTFAEAFF.

V and J are TRBV27 and TRBJ1-4; the D gene is possibly TRBD1 (6 bases). The CDR3 totals 13 residues. CDR1 and CDR2 (germline): MNHEY, SMNVEV (reference sequence). V lost 6 bases and J 8 bases, leaving 13 bases between the germline ends. The CDR3 DNA reads as TGTGCCAGCAGCACAGGGTTGAGGGAAAAACTGTTTTTT. Translating it yields CASSTGLREKLFF.

This clone appeared a few times. The CDR3 sequence: CAWNLGTYSGYTF. DNA of the CDR3: TGTGCCTGGAATTTAGGGACCTACTCTGGCTACACCTTC. This chain connects TRBV30 to TRBJ1-2; D may be TRBD1 (5 bases). V lost 4 bases to trimming and J lost 7 bases, with 16 bases between them. The CDR3 runs 13 residues. The germline CDR1 and CDR2 sequences are GTSNPN and SVGIG (reference sequence).

The chain has TRBV7-2 and TRBJ2-7, with TRBD2 identical over 10 bases. V shed 5 bases and J 5 bases; nucleotides not matched to a gene: 12. Germline loops: CDR1 SGHTA, CDR2 FQGNSA. The CDR3 is made up of 16 amino acids. The CDR3 region has the DNA TGTGCCAGCAGCGGCCGAGCTAGCGGGAGAGCCCACGAGCAGTACTTC. The encoded protein is CASSGRASGRAHEQYF. Full variable domain (missing parts from reference TRBV7-2 and TRBJ2-7): GAGVSQSPSNKVTEKGKDVELRCDPISGHTALYWYRQSLGQGLEFLIYFQGNSAPDKSGLPSDRFSAERTGGSVSTLTIQRTQQEDSAVYLCASSGRASGRAHEQYFGPGTRLTVT.

The chain couples TRBV2 to TRBJ1-5; 7 bases fit TRBD1. The CDR3 runs to 15 residues. The germline gives CDR1 SNHLY, CDR2 FYNNEI. V gave up 3 bases and J gave up 4 bases; unmatched junction bases: 6. CDR3 bases: TGTGCCAGCAGTGACCGGGGACAGCCGAATCAGCCCCAGCATTTT. This sequence encodes CASSDRGQPNQPQHF.